The TCR beta chain under discussion was sequenced for a study of blood T cell repertoires in COVID-19. Turning to the study itself: COVID-19 samples collected from the United States, Italy and Spain covered acute and convalescent phases. The cDNA or gDNA used as material had been derived from T cells, B-cell-depleted T cells, or PBMCs.

Methods used by the authors: Amplification from reference gene primers served as the basis for estimated nucleated cell counts. Measured with immunoSEQ multiplex PCR; TCRdb has only the in-frame clones, and not every one. D and trimming come from the DNA, and the V and J calls and clone size come from that table. The sample yields about 300,000 clones, around 89% seen once. Sequenced: peripheral blood. The sequence was collected from a man in his forties or fifties with acute or convalescent COVID-19.

This CDR3 reads CASSSGTSVGEQFF. The CDR3 bases are TGTGCCAGCAGCTCCGGGACTAGCGTCGGCGAGCAGTTCTTC. V usage is TRBV4-2 and J usage is TRBJ2-1; 10 nucleotides line up with TRBD2. The V and J ends lost 5 bases and 10 bases, in that order; junction bases with no gene match: 8. From germline, CDR1 is LGHNA and CDR2 YNFKEQ. The CDR3 has 14 amino acids.